This T cell receptor beta chain was captured by sequencing in a study of control samples from healthy donors and cancer patients. The CDR3 is 17 amino acids. Germline V gene sequence: CDR1 SGHTA, CDR2 FQGNSA. V lost 4 bases and J lost 3; bases outside the gene matches: 11. The assay was immunoSEQ multiplex PCR, and TCRdb's table has in-frame clones only and misses some. This sample lists about 190,000 clones; its ten largest clones have roughly 2%. The receptor was isolated from a woman in her twenties or thirties in good health. This chain connects TRBV7-2 to TRBJ2-4; 8 nucleotides agree with TRBD2. The sequenced sample was blood. CDR3: CASSSGRGAPVKNIQYF. In DNA form, the CDR3 reads TGTGCCAGCAGCTCCGGGCGGGGGGCGCCTGTCAAAAACATTCAGTACTTC. Full variable domain (rest looked up from reference TRBV7-2 and TRBJ2-4): GAGVSQSPSNKVTEKGKDVELRCDPISGHTALYWYRQSLGQGLEFLIYFQGNSAPDKSGLPSDRFSAERTGGSVSTLTIQRTQQEDSAVYLCASSSGRGAPVKNIQYFGAGTRLSVL.